Reported below is one TCR beta chain. The sample is drawn from a study of blood T cell repertoires in COVID-19. Study at large: The origin of the acute and convalescent COVID-19 samples was the United States, Italy and Spain. T cells, B-cell-depleted T cells, or PBMCs supplied cDNA or gDNA.

The protocol was immunoSEQ multiplex PCR, while the TCRdb copy is restricted to in-frame clones and leaves out a portion. Of fewer than 250,000 clones in the sample, about 91% are singletons; the top ten hold about 2.5%. CDR1 is PRHDT, CDR2 FYEKMQ, per germline (reference sequence). The CDR3 sequence is 13 residues long. Trimming stripped 5 bases from V and 3 bases from J, with 11 bases between. The chain is built from TRBV13 and TRBJ2-7; maybe TRBD1 (6 bases). The receptor's source is a woman in her twenties or thirties with acute COVID-19. Sequenced input: PBMCs or T cells enriched from blood (not recorded which). CDR3 nucleotide sequence: TGTGCCAGCAGCCGGGACAAGAACTACGAGCAGTACTTC. Encoded protein: CASSRDKNYEQYF. The variable domain in full, with the rest retrieved from reference TRBV13 and TRBJ2-7, is AAGVIQSPRHLIKEKRETATLKCYPIPRHDTVYWYQQGPGQDPQFLISFYEKMQSDKGSIPDRFSAQQFSDYHSELNMSSLELGDSALYFCASSRDKNYEQYFGPGTRLTVT.